These 26 T cell receptor beta chains share one sample of origin, sequenced in a study of T cell responses to AZD1222 COVID-19 vaccine. Clones were sequenced by immunoSEQ multiplex PCR, and TCRdb holds only the in-frame ones, with some missing. The sample records roughly 120,000 clones, 92% being singletons. The sequenced sample was peripheral blood, obtained 28 days after the second AZD1222 dose. These receptors came from an adult who received the AZD1222 COVID-19 vaccine.

The chain joins TRBV5-5 to TRBJ1-2; no firm D call. The CDR3 is made up of 14 amino acids. With 0 bases removed from V and 2 bases from J, the gap between germline ends came to 8 bases. Germline V gene data show CDR1 as SGHKS and CDR2 as YYEKEE (reference sequence). CDR3 nucleotides: TGTGCCAGCAGCTTGGACAGACAAAACTATGGCTACACCTTC. This translates into CASSLDRQNYGYTF.

The CDR3: CASRDRSLRGNSPLHF. CDR3 nucleotides: TGTGCCAGTAGAGACCGGTCCCTGAGGGGGAATTCACCCCTCCACTTT. The chain employs TRBV19 and TRBJ1-6, with D tentatively TRBD1 (6 bases). CDR1 is LNHDA and CDR2 is SQIVND in the germline V gene (reference sequence). This CDR3 comprises 16 residues. The V gene lost 6 bases and the J gene lost 7 bases, with 19 bases spanning the gap.

This chain connects TRBV6-6 to TRBJ2-1; D may be TRBD2 (5 bases). CDR3 length equals 13 residues. Germline loops: CDR1 MNHNY, CDR2 SVGAGI (reference sequence). V lost 7 bases to trimming and J lost 10 bases, with 17 bases between them. CDR3 DNA sequence: TGTGCCAGCACCTACAATCCCGAGCGGGAGCAGTTCTTC. Translated, it gives CASTYNPEREQFF.

This chain joins TRBV5-4 and TRBJ1-5; D ambiguous. CDR3 length: 12 residues. Germline lookup yields CDR1 SGHNT and CDR2 YYREEE (reference sequence). V lost 4 bases, J lost 4 bases, and 6 bases lay in between. CDR3 loop: CASSLPNQPQHF. In nucleotides, the CDR3 is TGTGCCAGCAGCCTACCAAATCAGCCCCAGCATTTT.

The V call is TRBV5-6, the J call TRBJ1-2, with TRBD1 as a possible D gene (5 bases). Trimming took off 0 bases at V and 5 bases at J, with 11 bases between the two ends. This CDR3 is 14 amino acids long. Germline V gene data show CDR1 as SGHDT and CDR2 as YYEEEE. CDR3 in amino acids: CASSLANRRYGYTF. The CDR3 DNA follows: TGTGCCAGCAGCTTGGCGAACAGGAGGTATGGCTACACCTTC.

V usage is TRBV19 and J usage is TRBJ1-3; D call uncertain. Germline V gives CDR1 LNHDA, CDR2 SQIVND (reference sequence). V lost 5 bases, J lost 4 bases, and 12 bases lay in between. The CDR3 is made up of 14 amino acids. The CDR3 region has the DNA TGTGCCAGTAGTGACCGGACGCGAGGAAACACCATATATTTT. Translation: CASSDRTRGNTIYF.

This clone was detected once. The chain uses TRBV4-1 and TRBJ2-1, with 8 bases fitting TRBD2. The CDR3 runs to 15 residues. Germline CDR1 MGHRA, CDR2 YSYEKL. J gave up 9 bases and V 1 base, and 8 bases lay outside the gene matches. The CDR3 protein is CASSQVAGGAAEQFF. The CDR3 nucleotides read TGCGCCAGCAGCCAAGTTGCGGGAGGCGCGGCTGAGCAGTTCTTC.

The chain uses TRBV28 and TRBJ1-3; TRBD1 aligns across 9 bases. Germline values: CDR1 MDHEN, CDR2 SYDVKM. The CDR3 sequence is 18 residues long. The V segment lost 4 bases and the J segment 4 bases; nucleotides outside the gene matches: 14. In nucleotides, the CDR3 is TGTGCCAGCAGTTCCCGAACCACCGGGACAGGGCCCGGAAACACCATATATTTT. Amino acid sequence: CASSSRTTGTGPGNTIYF.

V usage is TRBV12-1 and J usage is TRBJ2-5; the DNA was not compared with TRBD1, the D call given in the table. TRBV12-1 is reported as a pseudogene. CDR3 length: 17 residues. Here the CDR3 DNA reads TGTGCCAGCAGCTTTCCCCTACAGATCACAGTGGAAGAGACCCAGTACTTC. Amino acid sequence: CASSFPLQITVEETQYF.

V and J are TRBV5-1 and TRBJ2-5, with D uncertain. V lost 4 bases, J lost 3 bases, and 7 bases lay in between. CDR3 length: 12 residues. Germline lookup yields CDR1 SGHRS and CDR2 YFSETQ. The CDR3 loop is CASSLLKETQYF. The CDR3 coding sequence is TGCGCCAGCAGCCTCCTTAAAGAGACCCAGTACTTC.

V gene TRBV18 combines with J gene TRBJ1-2; 10 positions agree with TRBD1. Losses at the gene ends were 1 base for V and 5 bases for J; bases not matched to a gene: 7. The CDR3 runs to 16 residues. Germline V gives CDR1 KGHSH, CDR2 LQKENI. DNA for the CDR3: TGTGCCAGCTCACCACGATTCGGGACAGGGGAATATGGCTACACCTTC. This gives the protein CASSPRFGTGEYGYTF.

The V and J genes are TRBV2 and TRBJ2-5; no clear D gene. The V and J ends lost 3 bases and 1 base respectively, with 18 bases between them. The CDR3 is 17 residues long. The V gene's germline CDR1 is SNHLY and CDR2 FYNNEI. DNA for the CDR3: TGTGCCAGCAGTGAGAGTTTGGCTAGTCGGGCCCAAGAGACCCAGTACTTC. Translating it yields CASSESLASRAQETQYF.

This clone has just one count. The chain employs TRBV6-5 and TRBJ1-1; 8 bases line up with TRBD1. Germline V gene data show CDR1 as MNHEY and CDR2 as SVGAGI. With V trimmed by 1 base and J by 8 bases, 3 bases remained unmatched. This CDR3 has 13 amino acids. The CDR3 DNA follows: TGTGCCAGCAGTTACTACCGGACAGGGGAAGCTTTCTTT. This encodes CASSYYRTGEAFF.

The chain combines TRBV5-6 with TRBJ2-7; D unresolved. The CDR3 consists of 12 residues. With 3 bases removed from V and 9 bases from J, the gap between germline ends came to 13 bases. Germline CDR1 SGHDT, CDR2 YYEEEE. The CDR3 DNA reads as TGTGCCAGCAGCTACTCCGCTGTTGGGCAGTACTTC. Its translation: CASSYSAVGQYF.

This clone was detected only once. J is TRBJ1-1 and V is TRBV5-1; TRBD1 might be the D (6 bases). Germline V CDR1 and CDR2: SGHRS, YFSETQ. The CDR3 has 13 residues. V was pared by 1 base and J by 3 bases, with 7 bases between. DNA of the CDR3: TGCGCCAGCAGCTTGAACAGGGACACTGAAGCTTTCTTT. It is translated as CASSLNRDTEAFF.

The chain uses TRBV18 and TRBJ2-5, with a possible D match to TRBD2 (6 bases). Germline V gene data show CDR1 as KGHSH and CDR2 as LQKENI. The CDR3 runs to 15 residues. Trimming cost V 1 base and J 5 bases, with 14 bases left between them. CDR3 residues: CASSPQGGAVETQYF. The CDR3, as DNA: TGTGCCAGCTCACCACAAGGAGGGGCGGTCGAGACCCAGTACTTC.

The chain uses TRBV7-2 and TRBJ1-5, with 7 positions matching TRBD1. CDR3 length equals 15 residues. CDR1 is SGHTA and CDR2 is FQGNSA in the germline V gene. The V and J ends lost 3 bases and 1 base, in that order; junction bases with no gene match: 3. The CDR3 nucleotides read TGTGCCAGCAGCTTGACAGGGATGAGCAATCAGCCCCAGCATTTT. Translated: CASSLTGMSNQPQHF.

The chain recombines TRBV3-1 (or the pseudogene TRBV3-2) with TRBJ2-3; a weak D match, TRBD1 (6 bases). This CDR3 region has 13 residues. The V end was cut by 7 bases, the J end by 3 bases, with 11 bases between. Germline lookup yields CDR1 LGHDT and CDR2 YNNKEL (reference sequence). CDR3 region: CASTLRGTDTQYF. The CDR3 DNA sequence: TGTGCCAGCACCCTAAGGGGGACAGATACGCAGTATTTT.

The J gene is TRBJ2-5, the V gene TRBV7-2, with D uncertain. The CDR3 sequence is 12 residues long. CDR1 SGHTA and CDR2 FQGNSA come from the germline V gene. V was pared by 5 bases and J by 5 bases, with 9 bases between. CDR3 residues: CASSLIDETQYF. The DNA for the CDR3 is TGTGCCAGCAGCCTTATAGATGAGACCCAGTACTTC.

The V call is TRBV18, the J call TRBJ2-7; the D is unclear. Germline lookup yields CDR1 KGHSH and CDR2 LQKENI. This CDR3 is 14 amino acids long. Deletions cut 0 bases from V and 2 bases from J, with 8 bases between. The CDR3 loop reads CASSPPGRPYEQYF. In DNA form, the CDR3 reads TGTGCCAGCTCACCACCGGGCAGGCCCTACGAGCAGTACTTC.

With respect to this clone: The sample contains more than one DNA sequence encoding this CDR3. The chain has TRBV10-3 and TRBJ1-1; no reliable D call. CDR1 and CDR2 from the germline V gene are ENHRY and SYGVKD. This CDR3 has 13 amino acids. Trimming pared 3 bases from V and 1 base from J, leaving 6 bases between. CDR3 in DNA: TGTGCCATCAGTGAAGAGGGGAACACTGAAGCTTTCTTT. This encodes CAISEEGNTEAFF.

This clone showed up just once. The chain couples TRBV27 to TRBJ1-2, with D possibly being TRBD1 (6 bases). V was shortened by 4 bases and J by 4 bases, with 10 bases between the two germline ends. This CDR3 region has 13 residues. The germline gives CDR1 MNHEY, CDR2 SMNVEV (reference sequence). CDR3 loop: CASSSQQGYGYTF. The CDR3 nucleotides are TGTGCCAGCAGTTCCCAACAGGGCTATGGCTACACCTTC.

The rearrangement joins TRBV18 to TRBJ2-3; 8 nucleotides match TRBD1. The CDR3 is 14 amino acids. The germline V gene has CDR1 KGHSH and CDR2 LQKENI. V lost 1 base, J lost 4 bases, and 1 base stayed unmatched. The CDR3 bases are TGTGCCAGCTCACCACTGGACAGGGCAGATACGCAGTATTTT. It is translated as CASSPLDRADTQYF.

This chain joins TRBV3-1 (or the pseudogene TRBV3-2) and TRBJ2-5; 14 positions match TRBD2. Germline loops: CDR1 LGHDT, CDR2 YNNKEL (reference sequence). CDR3 length: 18 amino acids. The trim removed 7 bases at V and 5 bases at J, leaving 15 bases unmatched. The CDR3 DNA is TGTGCCAGCAAACCCGGGACTAGCGGGAGTATCGTCTGGGAGACCCAGTACTTC. It encodes CASKPGTSGSIVWETQYF.

The rearrangement uses TRBV2 and TRBJ1-5; 8 bases fit TRBD1. Looked up from germline, CDR1 is SNHLY and CDR2 is FYNNEI. This CDR3 comprises 14 residues. J was trimmed by 6 bases and V by 4 bases; bases with no gene match: 5. The CDR3 sequence is CASSARQGAQPQHF. The CDR3, as DNA: TGTGCCAGCAGTGCCCGCCAGGGGGCTCAGCCCCAGCATTTT.

This rearrangement joins TRBV5-8 to TRBJ2-7, with 10 bases fitting TRBD1. Looked up from germline, CDR1 is SGHTS and CDR2 is YDEGEE. This CDR3 region has 15 residues. The V segment lost 4 bases and the J segment 3 bases; nucleotides outside the gene matches: 7. CDR3 nucleotide sequence: TGTGCCAGCAGCATTCGGACAGGGGGATACTACGAGCAGTACTTC. Protein: CASSIRTGGYYEQYF.